This T cell receptor (beta chain) is drawn from a study of T-cell reconstitution after alpha-beta-depleted transplantation in children. Preparation of the TCRbeta library involved a method that used unique molecular identifiers. TCRdb recomputed calls from the PCR reads with MiXCR, one row per CDR3 protein. Of approximately 630,000 distinct CDR3 sequences listed, over 10% are singletons. The germline gives CDR1 SQVTM, CDR2 ANQGSEA. This CDR3 is 11 amino acids long. Trimming left V 5 bases short and J 10 bases short, with 12 bases between. The sequence was collected from a girl under 10 years old with congenital amegakaryocytic thrombocytopenia, due to receive a stem cell transplant. Source: PBMCs, taken before TCRalphabeta/CD19-depleted stem cell transplant. The chain uses TRBV29-1 and TRBJ2-1; D unclear. The CDR3 coding sequence is TGCAGCGTTCCGAGGTCCGGGGAGCAGTTCTTC. Amino acids: CSVPRSGEQFF.